Shown below are 14 T cell receptor beta chains from a single sample sequenced in a study of Graves' ophthalmopathy and Graves' hyperthyroidism. Amplification targeted the TCR beta CDR3 regions, with RNA transcripts as the source material. Following a first-round RT-PCR that used HTBI primers, a second-round multiplex PCR was carried out. TCRdb ran MiXCR on the multiplex PCR reads and lists one entry per CDR3 protein. The profile shows 660,000 or so distinct CDR3 sequences, approximately 39% of them singletons. Sequenced material: peripheral blood. The receptors come from an adult man with Graves' ophthalmopathy.

There are a few counts of this clonotype. The CDR3 here is CASSLVGGIGGNTIYF. CDR3 bases: TGTGCCAGCAGCTTGGTTGGGGGGATAGGAGGAAACACCATATATTTT. V usage is TRBV5-5 and J usage is TRBJ1-3; possibly TRBD1 for D (5 bases). This CDR3 spans 16 amino acids. Trimming stripped 0 bases from V and 4 bases from J, with 14 bases between. Looked up from germline, CDR1 is SGHKS and CDR2 is YYEKEE (reference sequence). Supplemented by reference TRBV5-5 and TRBJ1-3, the full variable domain reads DAGVTQSPTHLIKTRGQQVTLRCSPISGHKSVSWYQQVLGQGPQFIFQYYEKEERGRGNFPDRFSARQFPNYSSELNVNALLLGDSALYLCASSLVGGIGGNTIYFGEGSWLTVV.

This chain links TRBV7-2 with TRBJ1-6, with a tentative D call TRBD1 (6 bases). Germline CDR1 SGHTA, CDR2 FQGNSA. Trimming cost V 9 bases and J 6 bases, with 21 bases left between them. There are 16 residues in the CDR3. DNA for the CDR3: TGTGCCAGTGGAGCTTGGGGGGCGCTGAGTAATTCACCCCTCCACTTT. Translated: CASGAWGALSNSPLHF.

V gene TRBV4-1 combines with J gene TRBJ1-3; D not certain. Trimming stripped 3 bases from V and 0 bases from J, with 6 bases between. Germline CDR1 and CDR2: MGHRA and YSYEKL. The length of the CDR3 is 14 residues. The CDR3 coding sequence is TGCGCCAGCAGCCACGTTTCCTCTGGAAACACCATATATTTT. Residues: CASSHVSSGNTIYF.

This chain links TRBV29-1 with TRBJ2-7, with TRBD2 matching 8 bases. This CDR3 region has 14 residues. Unmatched junction bases numbered 8, after V lost 4 bases and J lost 3 bases. Germline loops: CDR1 SQVTM, CDR2 ANQGSEA. This CDR3 reads CSVGLAQGLYEQYF. Here the CDR3 DNA reads TGCAGCGTTGGACTAGCGCAGGGGCTCTACGAGCAGTACTTC.

The sample holds many counts of this clonotype. V and J are TRBV5-6 and TRBJ1-2, with a weak D call TRBD1 (5 bases). Looked up from germline, CDR1 is SGHDT and CDR2 is YYEEEE. The germline V and J ends were trimmed by 3 bases and 3 bases, with 12 bases remaining between them. The CDR3 extends over 14 amino acids. CDR3 sequence reads: CASSSVGGDYGYTF. The CDR3 DNA reads TGTGCCAGCAGCTCGGTCGGGGGGGACTATGGCTACACCTTC. Full variable domain (remainder filled in from reference TRBV5-6 and TRBJ1-2): DAGVTQSPTHLIKTRGQQVTLRCSPKSGHDTVSWYQQALGQGPQFIFQYYEEEERQRGNFPDRFSGHQFPNYSSELNVNALLLGDSALYLCASSSVGGDYGYTFGSGTRLTVV.

This clonotype was picked up many times. The rearrangement uses TRBV27 and TRBJ1-1, with D unclear. The CDR3 sequence is 11 residues long. The germline V gene has CDR1 MNHEY and CDR2 SMNVEV (reference sequence). Trimming left V 7 bases short and J 4 bases short, with 7 bases between. The CDR3 is CASIQGTEAFF. Written as DNA, the CDR3 is TGTGCCAGCATCCAAGGCACTGAAGCTTTCTTT.

The gene calls are TRBV30 and TRBJ2-7, with a tentative D call TRBD2 (6 bases). The CDR3 spans 15 residues. CDR1 GTSNPN and CDR2 SVGIG come from the germline V gene (reference sequence). The V end was cut by 4 bases, the J end by 2 bases, with 18 bases between. The CDR3, as DNA: TGTGCCTGGACCCACGGGAGCGACTTTACCTACGAGCAGTACTTC. Protein sequence: CAWTHGSDFTYEQYF. The whole variable domain, filled in from reference TRBV30 and TRBJ2-7, reads SQTIHQWPATLVQPVGSPLSLECTVEGTSNPNLYWYRQAAGRGLQLLFYSVGIGQISSEVPQNLSASRPQDRQFILSSKKLLLSDSGFYLCAWTHGSDFTYEQYFGPGTRLTVT.

This chain's CDR3 is CASSRALNQPQHF. DNA of the CDR3: TGTGCCAGCAGCAGGGCACTCAATCAGCCCCAGCATTTT. The chain recombines TRBV7-3 with TRBJ1-5; D gene uncertain. Trimming left V 5 bases short and J 3 bases short, with 8 bases between. Germline V lookup: CDR1 SGHTA, CDR2 FQGTGA. The CDR3 sequence is 13 residues long.

This clonotype was counted many times. V usage is TRBV6-5 and J usage is TRBJ1-5, with D possibly being TRBD1 (6 bases). The V gene lost 2 bases and the J gene lost 4 bases, with 12 bases spanning the gap. The CDR3 length is 15 residues. The germline CDR1 and CDR2 sequences are MNHEY and SVGAGI. CDR3: CASSYGDRGNQPQHF. The CDR3 region has the DNA TGTGCCAGCAGTTACGGTGATAGGGGGAATCAGCCCCAGCATTTT.

V gene TRBV7-9 combines with J gene TRBJ1-5; unclear D gene. The CDR3 sequence is 12 residues long. The V gene's germline CDR1 is SEHNR and CDR2 FQNEAQ (reference sequence). Trimming shortened V by 6 bases and J by 6 bases, and 9 bases separated the two germline ends. CDR3 nucleotide sequence: TGTGCCAGCAGTACAGACTTTCAGCCCCAGCATTTT. Translated, it gives CASSTDFQPQHF.

A remark on this clonotype: A read error may explain this, as a much larger clone is one base away. The J gene is TRBJ1-1, the V gene TRBV6-6; no clear D. Germline values: CDR1 MNHNY, CDR2 SVGAGI (reference sequence). The CDR3 has 13 amino acids. The CDR3 DNA reads as TGTGCCAGCAGTGTCAACGGGAACACTGACGCTTTCTTT. This encodes CASSVNGNTDAFF.

This clonotype was detected ten times or more. The V and J genes are TRBV9 and TRBJ1-1, with D uncertain. V lost 5 bases, J lost 1 base, and 12 bases lay in between. Per germline, CDR1 SGDLS and CDR2 YYNGEE. The CDR3 extends over 14 amino acids. The CDR3 bases are TGTGCCAGCAGTTCTAGGGCTCCGAACACTGAAGCTTTCTTT. Translating it yields CASSSRAPNTEAFF.

V is TRBV9 and J is TRBJ2-7; TRBD2 matches at 10 bases. V lost 0 bases to trimming and J lost 3 bases; unmatched junction nucleotides: 0. The CDR3 spans 14 residues. Germline V lookup: CDR1 SGDLS, CDR2 YYNGEE. As DNA, the CDR3 is TGTGCCAGCAGCGTAGCTAGCGGGGGCTACGAGCAGTACTTC. Amino acid sequence: CASSVASGGYEQYF. The complete variable domain, with remaining parts taken from reference TRBV9 and TRBJ2-7, reads DSGVTQTPKHLITATGQRVTLRCSPRSGDLSVYWYQQSLDQGLQFLIQYYNGEERAKGNILERFSAQQFPDLHSELNLSSLELGDSALYFCASSVASGGYEQYFGPGTRLTVT.

Note on this clonotype: One end of the junction is discordant with germline, which a read error may explain. The chain couples TRBV5-1 to TRBJ2-7; 10 nucleotides line up with TRBD2. CDR1 and CDR2 (germline): SGHRS, YFSETQ. This CDR3 comprises 14 residues. CDR3 bases: TGTGCCTGGAACAGCGGGGGGGCCTCCCACGAGCAGTACTTC. Translating gives CAWNSGGASHEQYF. Full variable domain (outside the CDR3, taken from reference TRBV5-1 and TRBJ2-7): KAGVTQTPRYLIKTRGQQVTLSCSPISGHRSVSWYQQTPGQGLQFLFEYFSETQRNKGNFPGRFSGRQFSNSRSEMNVSTLELGDSALYLCAWNSGGASHEQYFGPGTRLTVT.